This entry features one T cell receptor (beta chain) sequence. Its target is unknown. This entry belongs to a study of cytomegalovirus exposure and HLA in healthy donors. Broader study findings: A few V segments could not be told apart, such as TRBV6-2 and TRBV6-3, and were left out. CMV serostatus was the only recorded immune exposure for donors. V- and J-gene trimming in TCR beta was tied to a missense DCLRE1C variant by an analysis performed later. The authors later found most CMV-associated TCR beta chains appeared HLA-restricted.

Germline trimming cut 8 bases from V and 4 bases from J; bases unmatched to any gene: 7. Germline V gene data show CDR1 as MNHNY and CDR2 as SVGAGI (reference sequence). The CDR3 is made up of 13 amino acids. A multiplex PCR was run with 60 Vbeta primers and 13 Jbeta primers. Clones were read by immunoSEQ multiplex PCR, and TCRdb kept only the in-frame ones, dropping some. The sample data list approximately 100,000 clones. V usage is TRBV6-6 and J usage is TRBJ2-7, with TRBD1 matching over 8 bases. Material for sequencing was PBMCs. This sequence originates from a man between 45 and 60 years old in good health and CMV-seronegative. CDR3 region: CASGGQEYYEQYF. CDR3 sequence (DNA): TGTGCCAGCGGGGGACAGGAATATTACGAGCAGTACTTC.